This TCR beta chain comes out of a study of cytomegalovirus exposure and HLA in healthy donors. Study-level background: HLA-typed donors contributed about 85 million unique TCRs, which were held in an early data release. Study conclusions and caveats: Sequences of the TCR beta chain were said to predict the HLA-A and HLA-B alleles of most subjects accurately.

13 Jbeta primers and 60 Vbeta primers were used for the PCR. Original analysis: Unique TCR beta chains totaled 80 million to 100 million in a later count, with approximately 11 million of them shared. Generated by immunoSEQ multiplex PCR, the TCRdb table keeps only in-frame clones and is missing some. That table furnishes V, J and clone size, whereas the DNA furnished D and trimming. Here the sample spans roughly 110,000 clones, roughly four fifths being singletons. The CDR3 extends over 15 amino acids. Germline V CDR1 and CDR2: SGHNT, YYREEE (reference sequence). A word on this clone: Its antigen is unknown.

The rearrangement uses TRBV5-4 and TRBJ2-5, with 9 nucleotides matching TRBD1. The end of the DNA fits TRBJ2-7 better, so the J call may be wrong. Sequenced material: PBMCs. The receptor comes from a man between 50 and 59 years old in good health and CMV-seronegative. In nucleotides, the CDR3 is TGTGCCAGCAGCCCGGCGGGACAGGGCCTCTACGAGCAGTACTTC. Translated, it gives CASSPAGQGLYEQYF.